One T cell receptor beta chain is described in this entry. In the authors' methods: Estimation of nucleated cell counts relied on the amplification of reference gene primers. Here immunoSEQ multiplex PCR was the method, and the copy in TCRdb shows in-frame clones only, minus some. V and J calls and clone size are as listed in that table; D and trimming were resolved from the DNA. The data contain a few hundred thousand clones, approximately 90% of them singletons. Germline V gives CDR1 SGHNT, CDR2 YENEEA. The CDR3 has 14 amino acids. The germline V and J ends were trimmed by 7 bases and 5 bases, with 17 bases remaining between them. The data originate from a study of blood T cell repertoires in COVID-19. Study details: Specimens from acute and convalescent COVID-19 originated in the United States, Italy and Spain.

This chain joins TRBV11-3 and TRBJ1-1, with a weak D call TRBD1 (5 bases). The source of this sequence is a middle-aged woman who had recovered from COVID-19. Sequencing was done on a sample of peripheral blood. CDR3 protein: CASTKWGEGTEAFF. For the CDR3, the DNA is TGTGCCAGCACCAAATGGGGGGAGGGAACTGAAGCTTTCTTT.